The rows below give T cell receptor beta chains drawn from one sample of a study of Tregs in tolerant kidney transplant recipients. Using immunoSEQ multiplex PCR, the repertoire was profiled, and TCRdb retains in-frame clones only, with some absent. This sample yields some 64,000 clones, of which 95% to 98% are seen a single time; around 0.34% belongs to the top ten. The specimen was Tregs from blood, collected before the transplant. All receptors derive from a human donor who received a combined kidney and bone marrow transplant. Both conserved end residues are part of each CDR3. D genes are given only for firm matches. Size is stated for part of the rows, as once, few or many counts, or as a class when the clone is expanded.

clone size | J gene | V gene | CDR3 length | D gene | CDR3 DNA | CDR3 protein
once | TRBJ1-2 | TRBV29-1 | 14 | . | TGCAGCGTTGGACGGCAGGGTCCTAACTATGGCTACACCTTC | CSVGRQGPNYGYTF
. | TRBJ2-6 | TRBV9 | 16 | TRBD1 | TGTGCCAGCAGCGTAGGGACAGGGGACGGGGCCAACGTCCTGACTTTC | CASSVGTGDGANVLTF
. | TRBJ2-3 | TRBV5-1 | 14 | . | TGCGCCAGCAGTTTGGTGAGGAGTACAGATACGCAGTATTTT | CASSLVRSTDTQYF
. | TRBJ2-3 | TRBV12-5 | 15 | TRBD2 | TGTGCTAGTGGTTTCAGCGGGAGAAGGACAGATACGCAGTATTTT | CASGFSGRRTDTQYF
. | TRBJ1-1 | TRBV11-3 | 12 | . | TGTGCCAGCAGCCGGGGGAGGACTGAAGCTTTCTTT | CASSRGRTEAFF
. | TRBJ2-5 | TRBV5-4 | 18 | TRBD2 | TGTGCCAGCAGCCCTAACGCGCCACGGACTAGCGGGGGGGAGACCCAGTACTTC | CASSPNAPRTSGGETQYF
. | TRBJ2-6 | TRBV5-1 | 15 | . | TGCGCCAGCAGCTCGACTAGTCCTGGGGCCAACGTCCTGACTTTC | CASSSTSPGANVLTF
. | TRBJ2-7 | TRBV30 | 12 | . | TGTGCCTGGATTCGGGGGAGGCACGAGCAGTACTTC | CAWIRGRHEQYF
. | TRBJ1-2 | TRBV4-1 | 18 | . | TGCGCCAGCAGCCAAGAAGTGCTGTGGTACAGGGACAACTATGGCTACACCTTC | CASSQEVLWYRDNYGYTF
. | TRBJ1-1 | TRBV6-1 | 13 | . | TGTGCCAGCACCTCGGTCCGAGACACTGAAGCTTTCTTT | CASTSVRDTEAFF
. | TRBJ1-2 | TRBV7-2 | 12 | . | TGTGCCAGCAGCTTAGGGAGGATCGGCTACACCTTC | CASSLGRIGYTF
. | TRBJ2-7 | TRBV6-4 | 14 | TRBD1 | TGTGCCAGCAGCCGGACAGGGCAAGACTACGAGCAGTACTTC | CASSRTGQDYEQYF
. | TRBJ2-7 | TRBV5-6 | 13 | . | TGTGCCAGCAGCTTCGGACAGTCCTACGAGCAGTACTTC | CASSFGQSYEQYF
. | TRBJ2-6 | TRBV4-3 | 16 | TRBD2 | TGCGCCAGCAGCCAACTTGCGGGAGTTGGGGCCAACGTCCTGACTTTC | CASSQLAGVGANVLTF
. | TRBJ1-6 | TRBV5-1 | 15 | TRBD1 | TGCGCCAGCAGCATAGACAGGGGCCGGAATTCACCCCTCCACTTT | CASSIDRGRNSPLHF
. | TRBJ2-7 | TRBV7-2 | 15 | . | TGTGCCAGCAGCTTAGAGGGTAGCAGGGGATCAGAGCAGTACTTC | CASSLEGSRGSEQYF
. | TRBJ1-6 | TRBV19 | 13 | . | TGTGCCAGTAGTGCGGGTGGAAATTCACCCCTCCACTTT | CASSAGGNSPLHF